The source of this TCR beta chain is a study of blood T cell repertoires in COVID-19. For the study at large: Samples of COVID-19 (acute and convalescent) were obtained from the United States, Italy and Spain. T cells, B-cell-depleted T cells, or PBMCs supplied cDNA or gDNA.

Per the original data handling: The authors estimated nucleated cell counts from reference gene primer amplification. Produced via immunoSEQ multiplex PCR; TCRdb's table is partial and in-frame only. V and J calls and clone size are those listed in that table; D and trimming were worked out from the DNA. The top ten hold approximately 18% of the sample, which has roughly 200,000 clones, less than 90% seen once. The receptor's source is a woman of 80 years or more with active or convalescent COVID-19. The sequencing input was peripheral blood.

CDR3 coding DNA: TGCGCCAGCAGCCCAGATCGGTCTAGCGGGAGGGGCGAGCAGTACTTC. Translated: CASSPDRSSGRGEQYF. J is TRBJ2-7 and V is TRBV4-1; TRBD2 aligns across 12 bases. This CDR3 comprises 16 residues. V lost 4 bases, J lost 6 bases, and 10 bases stayed unmatched. From germline, CDR1 is MGHRA and CDR2 YSYEKL.